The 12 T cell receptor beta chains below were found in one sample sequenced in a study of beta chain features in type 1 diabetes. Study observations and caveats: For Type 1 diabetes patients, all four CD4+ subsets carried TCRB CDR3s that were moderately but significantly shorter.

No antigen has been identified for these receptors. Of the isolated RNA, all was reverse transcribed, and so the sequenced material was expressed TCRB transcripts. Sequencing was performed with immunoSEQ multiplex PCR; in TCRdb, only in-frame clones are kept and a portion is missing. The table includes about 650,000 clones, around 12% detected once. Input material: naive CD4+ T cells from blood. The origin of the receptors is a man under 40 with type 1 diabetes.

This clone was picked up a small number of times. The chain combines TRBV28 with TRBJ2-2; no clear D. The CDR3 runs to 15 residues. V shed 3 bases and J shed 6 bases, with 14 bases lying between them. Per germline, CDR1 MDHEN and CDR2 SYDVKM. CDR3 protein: CASSLPSHGPGELFF. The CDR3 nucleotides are TGTGCCAGCAGTTTGCCTTCCCACGGACCCGGGGAGCTGTTTTTT. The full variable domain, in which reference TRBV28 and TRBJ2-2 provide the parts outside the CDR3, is DVKVTQSSRYLVKRTGEKVFLECVQDMDHENMFWYRQDPGLGLRLIYFSYDVKMKEKGDIPEGYSVSREKKERFSLILESASTNQTSMYLCASSLPSHGPGELFFGEGSRLTVL.

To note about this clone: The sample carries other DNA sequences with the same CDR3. The CDR3 sequence: CASSVSPNTEAFF. CDR3 DNA sequence: TGTGCCAGCAGCGTCTCCCCGAACACTGAAGCTTTCTTT. The V call is TRBV9, the J call TRBJ1-1, with D unclear. From germline, CDR1 is SGDLS and CDR2 YYNGEE. There are 13 residues in the CDR3. The V end was cut by 2 bases, the J end by 1 base, with 6 bases between.

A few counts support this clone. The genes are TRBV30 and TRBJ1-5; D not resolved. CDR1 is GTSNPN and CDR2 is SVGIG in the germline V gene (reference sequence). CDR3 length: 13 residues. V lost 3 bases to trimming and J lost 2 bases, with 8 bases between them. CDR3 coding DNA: TGTGCCTGGAGGGATGGGGGCAATCAGCCCCAGCATTTT. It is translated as CAWRDGGNQPQHF.

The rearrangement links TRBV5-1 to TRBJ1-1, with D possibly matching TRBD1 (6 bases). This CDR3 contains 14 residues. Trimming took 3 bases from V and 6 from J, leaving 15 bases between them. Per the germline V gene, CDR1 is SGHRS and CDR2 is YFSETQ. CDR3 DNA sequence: TGCGCCAGCAGCTGGACAGAGACATGGTCTGAAGCTTTCTTT. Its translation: CASSWTETWSEAFF.

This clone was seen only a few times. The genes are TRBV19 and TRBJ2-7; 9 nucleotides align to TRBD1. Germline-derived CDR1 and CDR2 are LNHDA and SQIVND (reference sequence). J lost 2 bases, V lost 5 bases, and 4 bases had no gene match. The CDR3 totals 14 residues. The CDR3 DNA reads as TGTGCCAGTAGTTTGACAGGGGGTCCCTACGAGCAGTACTTC. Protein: CASSLTGGPYEQYF.

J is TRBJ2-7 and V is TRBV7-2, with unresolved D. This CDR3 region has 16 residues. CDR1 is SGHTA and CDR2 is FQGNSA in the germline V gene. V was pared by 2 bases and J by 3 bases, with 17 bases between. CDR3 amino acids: CASSLRFGGGGYEQYF. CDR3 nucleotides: TGTGCCAGCAGCTTAAGGTTTGGTGGCGGTGGCTACGAGCAGTACTTC.

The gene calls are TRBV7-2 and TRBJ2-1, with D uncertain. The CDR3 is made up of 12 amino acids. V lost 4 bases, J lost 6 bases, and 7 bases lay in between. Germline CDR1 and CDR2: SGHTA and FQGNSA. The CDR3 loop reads CASSSTINEQFF. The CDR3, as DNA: TGTGCCAGCAGCTCCACTATCAATGAGCAGTTCTTC.

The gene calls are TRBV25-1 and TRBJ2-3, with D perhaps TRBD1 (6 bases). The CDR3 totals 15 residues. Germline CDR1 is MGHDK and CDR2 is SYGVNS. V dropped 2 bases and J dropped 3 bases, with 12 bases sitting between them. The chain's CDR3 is CASSEQGSLTDTQYF. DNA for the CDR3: TGTGCCAGCAGTGAACAGGGGAGCCTTACAGATACGCAGTATTTT.

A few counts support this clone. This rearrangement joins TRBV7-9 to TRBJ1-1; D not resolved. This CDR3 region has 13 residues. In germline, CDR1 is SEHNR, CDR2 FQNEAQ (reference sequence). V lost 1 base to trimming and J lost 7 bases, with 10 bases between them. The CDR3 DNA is TGTGCCAGCAGCTTAGAGGAGGGAATTGAAGCTTTCTTT. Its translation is CASSLEEGIEAFF.

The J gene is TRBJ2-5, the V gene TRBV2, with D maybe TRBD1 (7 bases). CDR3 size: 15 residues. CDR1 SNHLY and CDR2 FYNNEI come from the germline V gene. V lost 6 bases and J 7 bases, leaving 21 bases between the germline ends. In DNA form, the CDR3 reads TGTGCCAGCAGCCCCGAAGGAGGGACAGAGGGGACCCAGTACTTC. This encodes CASSPEGGTEGTQYF.

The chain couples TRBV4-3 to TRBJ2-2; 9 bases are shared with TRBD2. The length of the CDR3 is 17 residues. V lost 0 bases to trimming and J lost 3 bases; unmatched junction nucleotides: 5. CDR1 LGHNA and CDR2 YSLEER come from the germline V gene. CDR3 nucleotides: TGCGCCAGCAGCCAAGAGGCTAGCGGGACCTACACCGGGGAGCTGTTTTTT. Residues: CASSQEASGTYTGELFF.

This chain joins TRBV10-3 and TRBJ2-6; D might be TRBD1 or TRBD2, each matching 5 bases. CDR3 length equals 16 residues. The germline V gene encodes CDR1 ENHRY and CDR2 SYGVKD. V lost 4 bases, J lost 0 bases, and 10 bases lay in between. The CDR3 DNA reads TGTGCCATCAGTGGCTCAGGGAGCTCTGGGGCCAACGTCCTGACTTTC. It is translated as CAISGSGSSGANVLTF.